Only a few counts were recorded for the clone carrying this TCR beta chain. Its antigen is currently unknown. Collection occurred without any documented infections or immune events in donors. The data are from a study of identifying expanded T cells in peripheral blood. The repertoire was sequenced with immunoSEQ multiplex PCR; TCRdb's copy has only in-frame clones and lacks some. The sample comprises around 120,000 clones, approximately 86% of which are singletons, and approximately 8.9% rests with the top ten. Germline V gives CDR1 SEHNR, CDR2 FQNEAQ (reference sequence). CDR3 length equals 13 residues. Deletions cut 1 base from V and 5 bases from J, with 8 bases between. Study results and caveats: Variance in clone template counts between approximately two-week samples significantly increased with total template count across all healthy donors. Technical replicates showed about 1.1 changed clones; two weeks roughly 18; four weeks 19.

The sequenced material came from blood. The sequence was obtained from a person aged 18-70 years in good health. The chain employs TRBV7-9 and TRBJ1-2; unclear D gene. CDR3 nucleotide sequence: TGTGCCAGCAGCTTAGAGGCCGGGTATGGCTACACCTTC. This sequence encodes CASSLEAGYGYTF.